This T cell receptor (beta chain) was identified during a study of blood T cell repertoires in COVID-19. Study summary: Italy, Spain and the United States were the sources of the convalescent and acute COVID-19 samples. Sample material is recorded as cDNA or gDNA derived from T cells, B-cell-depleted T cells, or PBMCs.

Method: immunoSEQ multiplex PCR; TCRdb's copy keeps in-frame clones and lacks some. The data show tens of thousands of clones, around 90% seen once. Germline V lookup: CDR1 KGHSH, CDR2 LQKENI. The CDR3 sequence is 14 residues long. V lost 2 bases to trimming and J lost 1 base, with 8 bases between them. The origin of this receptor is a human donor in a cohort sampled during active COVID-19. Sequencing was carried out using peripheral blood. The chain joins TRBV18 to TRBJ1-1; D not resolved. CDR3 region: CASSPRGTNTEAFF. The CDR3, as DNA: TGTGCCAGCTCACCAAGAGGCACGAACACTGAAGCTTTCTTT.